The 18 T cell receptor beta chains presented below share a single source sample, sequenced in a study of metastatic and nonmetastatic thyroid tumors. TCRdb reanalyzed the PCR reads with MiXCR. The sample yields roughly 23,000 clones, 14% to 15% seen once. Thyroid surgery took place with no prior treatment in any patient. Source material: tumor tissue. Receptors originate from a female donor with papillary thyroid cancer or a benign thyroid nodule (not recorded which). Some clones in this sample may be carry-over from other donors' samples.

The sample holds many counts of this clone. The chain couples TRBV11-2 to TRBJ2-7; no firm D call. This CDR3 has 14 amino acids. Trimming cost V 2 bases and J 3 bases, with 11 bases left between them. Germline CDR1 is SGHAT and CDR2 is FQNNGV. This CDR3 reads CASSLRDWGYEQYF. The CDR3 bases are TGTGCCAGCAGCTTAAGGGATTGGGGCTACGAGCAGTACTTC.

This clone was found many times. In DNA, the CDR3 is TGTGCCAGCAGCCAAAGGTCGGGGCAGGCAGATACGCAGTATTTT. Protein: CASSQRSGQADTQYF. The chain carries TRBV3-1 and TRBJ2-3; D might be TRBD1 or TRBD2, each matching 5 bases. V lost 2 bases and J lost 4, with 13 bases in between. There are 15 residues in the CDR3. From germline, CDR1 is LGHDT and CDR2 YNNKEL (reference sequence).

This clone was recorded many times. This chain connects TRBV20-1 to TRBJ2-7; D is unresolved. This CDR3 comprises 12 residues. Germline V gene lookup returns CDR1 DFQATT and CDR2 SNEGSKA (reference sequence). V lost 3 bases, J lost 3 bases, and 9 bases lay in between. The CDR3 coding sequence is TGCAGTGCTAGCCGGGCACTCTACGAGCAGTACTTC. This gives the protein CSASRALYEQYF.

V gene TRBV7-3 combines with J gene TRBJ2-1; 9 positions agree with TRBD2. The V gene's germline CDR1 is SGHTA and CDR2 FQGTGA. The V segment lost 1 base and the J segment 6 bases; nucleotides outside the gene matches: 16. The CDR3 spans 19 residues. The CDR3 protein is CASSLSTRGRPAGGNEQFF. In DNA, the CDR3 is TGTGCCAGCAGCTTAAGTACCCGAGGCCGACCAGCGGGAGGCAATGAGCAGTTCTTC.

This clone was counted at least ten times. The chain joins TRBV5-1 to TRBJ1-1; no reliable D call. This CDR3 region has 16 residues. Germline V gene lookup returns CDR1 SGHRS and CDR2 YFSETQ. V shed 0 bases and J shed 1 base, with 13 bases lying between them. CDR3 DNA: TGCGCCAGCAGCTTGGCCGGGCAGGACCCGAACACTGAAGCTTTCTTT. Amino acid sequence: CASSLAGQDPNTEAFF.

The CDR3 nucleotides read TGTGCCAGCAGCCCCGGGGACTCCTACAATGAGCAGTTCTTC. Amino acid sequence: CASSPGDSYNEQFF. The rearrangement joins TRBV7-3 to TRBJ2-1, with D possibly being TRBD2 (5 bases). Per the germline V gene, CDR1 is SGHTA and CDR2 is FQGTGA. This CDR3 is 14 amino acids long. Trimming shortened V by 5 bases and J by 0 bases, and 8 bases separated the two germline ends.

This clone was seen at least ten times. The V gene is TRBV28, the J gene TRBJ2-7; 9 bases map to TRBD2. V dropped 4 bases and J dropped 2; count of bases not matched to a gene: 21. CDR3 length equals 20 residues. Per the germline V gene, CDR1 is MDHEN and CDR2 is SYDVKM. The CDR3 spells CASSCPIRGLAGCAPYEQYF. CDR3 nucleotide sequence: TGTGCCAGCAGTTGCCCTATTCGGGGGCTAGCGGGATGTGCCCCCTACGAGCAGTACTTC.

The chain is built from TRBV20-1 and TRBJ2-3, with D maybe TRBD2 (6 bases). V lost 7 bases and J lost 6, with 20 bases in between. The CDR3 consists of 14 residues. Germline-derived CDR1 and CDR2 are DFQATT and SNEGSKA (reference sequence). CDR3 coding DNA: TGCAGTGGGGCGGGATCCCGAACACTCGATACGCAGTATTTT. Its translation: CSGAGSRTLDTQYF.

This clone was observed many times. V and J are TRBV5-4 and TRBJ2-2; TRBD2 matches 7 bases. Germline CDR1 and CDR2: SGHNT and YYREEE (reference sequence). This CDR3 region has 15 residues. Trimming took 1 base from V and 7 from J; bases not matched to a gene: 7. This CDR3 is CASSLRGRAIGELFF. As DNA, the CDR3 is TGTGCCAGCAGCTTGAGAGGGAGGGCCATCGGGGAGCTGTTTTTT.

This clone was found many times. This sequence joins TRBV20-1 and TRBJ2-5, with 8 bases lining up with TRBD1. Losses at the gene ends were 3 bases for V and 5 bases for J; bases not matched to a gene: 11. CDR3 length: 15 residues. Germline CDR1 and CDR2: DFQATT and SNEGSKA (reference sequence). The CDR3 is CSASFQGALVETQYF. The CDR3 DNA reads TGCAGTGCTAGTTTCCAGGGGGCCCTAGTGGAGACCCAGTACTTC.

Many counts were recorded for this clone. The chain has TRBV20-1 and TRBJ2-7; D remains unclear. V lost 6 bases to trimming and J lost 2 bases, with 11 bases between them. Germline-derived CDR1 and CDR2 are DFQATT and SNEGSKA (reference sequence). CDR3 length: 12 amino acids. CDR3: CSAHVPPYEQYF. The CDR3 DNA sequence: TGCAGTGCCCACGTCCCTCCCTACGAGCAGTACTTC.

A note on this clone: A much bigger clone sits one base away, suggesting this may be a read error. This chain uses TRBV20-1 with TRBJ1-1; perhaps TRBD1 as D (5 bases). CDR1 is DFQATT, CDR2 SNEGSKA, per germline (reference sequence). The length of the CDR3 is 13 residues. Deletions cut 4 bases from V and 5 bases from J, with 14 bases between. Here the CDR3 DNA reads TGCAGTGCTAACGCGGGGGTAGGTACTGAAGCTTTCTTT. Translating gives CSANAGVGTEAFF.

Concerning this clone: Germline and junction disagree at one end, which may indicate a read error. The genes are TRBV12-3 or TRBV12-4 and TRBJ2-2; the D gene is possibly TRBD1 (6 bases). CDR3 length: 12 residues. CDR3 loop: CASSRDTGELLF. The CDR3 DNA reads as TGTGCCAGCAGTCGGGACACCGGGGAGCTACTTTTT.

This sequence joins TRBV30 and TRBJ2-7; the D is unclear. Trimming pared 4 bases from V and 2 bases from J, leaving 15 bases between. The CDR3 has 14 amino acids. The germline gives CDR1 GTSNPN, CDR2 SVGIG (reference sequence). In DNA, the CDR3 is TGTGCCTGGAATCAACACGACGGTCCCTACGAGCAGTACTTC. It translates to CAWNQHDGPYEQYF.

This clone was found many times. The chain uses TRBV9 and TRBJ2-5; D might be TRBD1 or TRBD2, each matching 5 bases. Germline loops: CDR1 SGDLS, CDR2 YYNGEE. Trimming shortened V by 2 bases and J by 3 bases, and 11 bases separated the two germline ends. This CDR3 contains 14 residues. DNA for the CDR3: TGTGCCAGCAGCGTGGGACCAGTAGAAGAGACCCAGTACTTC. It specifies CASSVGPVEETQYF.

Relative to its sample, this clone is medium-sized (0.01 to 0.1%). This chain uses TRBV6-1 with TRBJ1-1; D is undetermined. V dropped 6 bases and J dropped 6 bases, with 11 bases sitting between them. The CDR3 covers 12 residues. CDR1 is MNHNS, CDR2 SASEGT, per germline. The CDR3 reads CASSLRGAEAFF. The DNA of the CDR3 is TGTGCCAGCAGCCTACGAGGCGCTGAAGCTTTCTTT.

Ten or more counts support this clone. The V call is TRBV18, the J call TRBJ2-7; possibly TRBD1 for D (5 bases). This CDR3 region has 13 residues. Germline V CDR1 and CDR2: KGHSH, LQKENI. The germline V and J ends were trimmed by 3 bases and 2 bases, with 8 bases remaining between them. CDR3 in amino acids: CASSPSGTYEQYF. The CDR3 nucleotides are TGTGCCAGCTCACCTTCAGGGACCTACGAGCAGTACTTC.

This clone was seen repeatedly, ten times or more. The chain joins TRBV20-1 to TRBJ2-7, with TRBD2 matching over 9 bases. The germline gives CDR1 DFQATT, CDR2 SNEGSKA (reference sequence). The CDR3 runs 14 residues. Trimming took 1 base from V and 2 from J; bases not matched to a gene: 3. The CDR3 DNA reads TGCAGTGCTAGAGTCAGCGGGAGGCCCTACGAGCAGTACTTC. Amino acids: CSARVSGRPYEQYF.